The 30 T cell receptor beta chains given below trace back to one sample, sequenced in a study of OX40 agonist ivuxolimab in advanced cancers. Clones were sequenced by immunoSEQ multiplex PCR, and TCRdb holds only the in-frame ones, with some missing. The data show about 53,000 clones, around 89% seen once. This specimen consisted of CD4+ or CD8+ T cells sorted from blood, obtained in a trial of the OX40 agonist ivuxolimab. Receptors originate from an adult with an advanced solid tumor such as melanoma, head and neck, liver or kidney cancer.

The gene calls are TRBV2 and TRBJ2-7, with 10 bases that match TRBD1. The CDR3 sequence is 18 residues long. The germline gives CDR1 SNHLY, CDR2 FYNNEI. The J segment lost 2 bases and the V segment lost 7 bases, leaving 17 bases of the junction unmatched. DNA for the CDR3: TGTGCCAGCATTAGGCGACAGGGGGCCGGGGAAAGTCCCTACGAGCAGTACTTC. Protein product: CASIRRQGAGESPYEQYF.

The V call is TRBV30, the J call TRBJ2-6, with a possible D match to TRBD2 (5 bases). The CDR3 consists of 14 residues. Trimming took off 7 bases at V and 4 bases at J, with 14 bases between the two ends. Germline lookup yields CDR1 GTSNPN and CDR2 SVGIG (reference sequence). The CDR3 here is CAFRRADGANVLTF. Here the CDR3 DNA reads TGTGCCTTCCGGCGGGCGGACGGGGCCAACGTCCTGACTTTC.

The count of this clone is one. CDR3 sequence reads: CASSLSVGAYNSPLHF. For the CDR3, the DNA is TGTGCCAGCAGCCTAAGTGTGGGTGCCTATAATTCACCCCTCCACTTT. The chain links TRBV9 to TRBJ1-6; D uncertain. Between the trimmed V and J ends, which lost 4 bases and 2 bases, there was a span of 13 bases. Germline V gene data show CDR1 as SGDLS and CDR2 as YYNGEE. The CDR3 runs 16 residues.

This rearrangement joins TRBV7-3 to TRBJ2-7; 8 bases align to TRBD1. CDR1 and CDR2 from the germline V gene are SGHTA and FQGTGA. Unmatched junction bases numbered 6, after V lost 5 bases and J lost 6 bases. This CDR3 comprises 13 residues. CDR3 nucleotides: TGTGCCAGCAGCCAGGGGGCAAACGGCGAGCAGTACTTC. Residues: CASSQGANGEQYF.

V and J are TRBV30 and TRBJ1-2; D perhaps matches TRBD1 (5 bases). The V end lost 2 bases, the J end lost 3 bases, and 7 bases lay between the germline ends. The CDR3 length is 12 residues. Per germline, CDR1 GTSNPN and CDR2 SVGIG (reference sequence). The chain's CDR3 is CAWSLGDYGYTF. DNA for the CDR3: TGTGCCTGGAGTTTAGGGGACTATGGCTACACCTTC.

The chain employs TRBV6-5 and TRBJ1-6; no clear D gene. CDR3 length: 15 residues. Germline V gene data show CDR1 as MNHEY and CDR2 as SVGAGI. Trimming cost V 5 bases and J 3 bases, with 11 bases left between them. CDR3 region: CASSTRRNYNSPLHF. The DNA for the CDR3 is TGTGCCAGCAGTACACGTCGAAACTATAATTCACCCCTCCACTTT.

This chain connects TRBV12-5 to TRBJ1-4; possible D gene TRBD1, 6 bases. The ends were cut back, 5 bases at V and 7 bases at J, with 14 bases in the middle. The CDR3 totals 14 residues. The germline V gene encodes CDR1 LGHNT and CDR2 FRNRAP. The CDR3 nucleotides read TGTGCTAGTGGTGACGGACAGTCTGTTGAAAAACTGTTTTTT. As protein: CASGDGQSVEKLFF. The full variable domain, in which reference TRBV12-5 and TRBJ1-4 provide the parts outside the CDR3, is DARVTQTPRHKVTEMGQEVTMRCQPILGHNTVFWYRQTMMQGLELLAYFRNRAPLDDSGMPKDRFSAEMPDATLATLKIQPSEPRDSAVYFCASGDGQSVEKLFFGSGTQLSVL.

The chain has TRBV19 and TRBJ2-3, with D perhaps TRBD1 (6 bases). The CDR3 is 16 residues long. Germline V gene lookup returns CDR1 LNHDA and CDR2 SQIVND (reference sequence). Between the trimmed V and J ends, which lost 3 bases and 0 bases, there was a span of 13 bases. CDR3 nucleotide sequence: TGTGCCAGTAGTATGGGGGCGATCTTTAGCACAGATACGCAGTATTTT. This encodes CASSMGAIFSTDTQYF.

This chain uses TRBV19 with TRBJ1-1; D possibly corresponds to TRBD1 (5 bases). The CDR3 has 15 residues. The V end was cut by 6 bases, the J end by 0 bases, with 14 bases between. Germline V gene sequence: CDR1 LNHDA, CDR2 SQIVND (reference sequence). CDR3 sequence: CASSQGGFVNTEAFF. CDR3 coding DNA: TGTGCCAGTAGCCAGGGAGGGTTTGTGAACACTGAAGCTTTCTTT.

The CDR3 DNA sequence: TGTGCCAGCAGTAATAACGCGCAGGGGATGGAGACCCAGTACTTC. It yields the protein CASSNNAQGMETQYF. J is TRBJ2-5 and V is TRBV28, with D possibly TRBD1 on 6 matching bases. Trimming removed 5 bases from V and 5 bases from J, with 18 bases in between. Looked up from germline, CDR1 is MDHEN and CDR2 is SYDVKM. The CDR3 is made up of 15 amino acids.

The chain employs TRBV27 and TRBJ1-5; TRBD1 matches 10 bases. This CDR3 region has 15 residues. The V gene's germline CDR1 is MNHEY and CDR2 SMNVEV (reference sequence). J lost 4 bases, V lost 6 bases, and 6 bases had no gene match. The DNA for the CDR3 is TGTGCCAGCAGATATACGGGACAGGGGAATCAGCCCCAGCATTTT. This translates into CASRYTGQGNQPQHF.

J is TRBJ2-1 and V is TRBV15, with D uncertain. This CDR3 spans 15 amino acids. CDR1 and CDR2 (germline): LNHNV, YYDKDF (reference sequence). Trimming stripped 1 base from V and 6 bases from J, with 13 bases between. This CDR3 reads CATSRAWGEVNEQFF. The CDR3 DNA is TGTGCCACCAGCAGAGCCTGGGGTGAGGTCAATGAGCAGTTCTTC.

To note about this clone: Germline and junction disagree at one end, which may indicate a read error. This rearrangement joins TRBV2 to TRBJ2-5, with D unresolved. The CDR3 length is 14 residues. Germline V gene sequence: CDR1 SNHLY, CDR2 FYNNEI. CDR3 DNA sequence: TGTGCCAGCAGTGAGCTTCTAGACAACGAGAGCCAGTACTTC. Translation gives CASSELLDNESQYF.

CDR3 in amino acids: CASSPGYHTQYF. In DNA form, the CDR3 reads TGTGCCAGCAGTCCAGGGTACCATACGCAGTATTTT. V usage is TRBV27 and J usage is TRBJ2-3; possible D gene TRBD1, 5 bases. The germline V gene has CDR1 MNHEY and CDR2 SMNVEV (reference sequence). V gave up 5 bases and J gave up 7 bases, with 10 bases separating them. The CDR3 is 12 amino acids.

The V gene is TRBV5-1, the J gene TRBJ2-1, with D tentatively TRBD2 (6 bases). The germline V gene encodes CDR1 SGHRS and CDR2 YFSETQ. The CDR3 consists of 15 residues. V gave up 0 bases and J gave up 4 bases, with 11 bases separating them. CDR3 coding DNA: TGCGCCAGCAGCTTGGTAGGACTACAGTACAATGAGCAGTTCTTC. It codes for CASSLVGLQYNEQFF.

The V gene is TRBV15, the J gene TRBJ2-5, with D perhaps TRBD1 (5 bases). V shed 0 bases and J shed 5 bases, with 16 bases lying between them. The CDR3 loop spans 16 amino acids. Germline assignment: CDR1 LNHNV and CDR2 YYDKDF (reference sequence). The CDR3 sequence is CATSRDVRVSSETQYF. Written as DNA, the CDR3 is TGTGCCACCAGCAGAGATGTCAGGGTTTCTTCGGAGACCCAGTACTTC.

V usage is TRBV7-6 and J usage is TRBJ2-7; D ambiguous. With 4 bases removed from V and 4 bases from J, the gap between germline ends came to 11 bases. The CDR3 covers 13 residues. CDR1 is SGHVS and CDR2 is FNYEAQ in the germline V gene. The CDR3 loop reads CASSYGSHYEQYF. The CDR3 nucleotides read TGTGCCAGCAGCTACGGTAGCCATTACGAGCAGTACTTC. The full variable domain, rest sourced from reference TRBV7-6 and TRBJ2-7, is GAGVSQSPRYKVTKRGQDVALRCDPISGHVSLYWYRQALGQGPEFLTYFNYEAQQDKSGLPNDRFSAERPEGSISTLTIQRTEQRDSAMYRCASSYGSHYEQYFGPGTRLTVT.

The V gene is TRBV10-1, the J gene TRBJ2-2, with TRBD1 as a possible D gene (5 bases). CDR3 size: 14 residues. The V gene lost 3 bases and the J gene lost 7 bases, with 12 bases spanning the gap. Per the germline V gene, CDR1 is WNHNN and CDR2 is SYGVQD (reference sequence). The CDR3 loop is CASSDLGLGGELFF. CDR3 DNA: TGCGCCAGCAGTGACCTGGGGCTCGGCGGGGAGCTGTTTTTT.

This clone came up once. The chain carries TRBV29-1 and TRBJ2-6, with D possibly TRBD2 on 6 matching bases. This CDR3 region has 14 residues. Germline CDR1 SQVTM, CDR2 ANQGSEA. The V and J ends lost 7 bases and 0 bases respectively, with 10 bases between them. DNA of the CDR3: TGCAGCGCAACGGGGGACTCTGGGGCCAACGTCCTGACTTTC. Translating it yields CSATGDSGANVLTF. The whole variable domain, filled in from reference TRBV29-1 and TRBJ2-6, reads SAVISQKPSRDICQRGTSLTIQCQVDSQVTMMFWYRQQPGQSLTLIATANQGSEATYESGFVIDKFPISRPNLTFSTLTVSNMSPEDSSIYLCSATGDSGANVLTFGAGSRLTVL.

About this clone: Mismatch with germline at one junction end may stem from a read error. V usage is TRBV10-1 and J usage is TRBJ2-7, with 7 bases identical to TRBD1. The germline V gene encodes CDR1 WNHNN and CDR2 SYGVQD (reference sequence). CDR3 length: 12 residues. The CDR3 loop reads CASSESTRGLPF. The CDR3 DNA reads as TGCGCCAGCAGTGAATCAACGAGGGGGCTACCCTTC.

This chain links TRBV29-1 with TRBJ2-5; 7 bases agree with TRBD2. The CDR3 runs 13 residues. The V and J ends lost 3 bases and 2 bases, in that order; junction bases with no gene match: 3. Germline assignment: CDR1 SQVTM and CDR2 ANQGSEA. The CDR3 DNA follows: TGCAGCGTTGAGGGGAGGGAACAAGAGACCCAGTACTTC. Translated, it gives CSVEGREQETQYF.

V is TRBV7-9 and J is TRBJ1-2; the D is unclear. V gave up 3 bases and J gave up 3 bases, with 8 bases separating them. CDR1 and CDR2 (germline): SEHNR, FQNEAQ (reference sequence). The CDR3 contains 13 residues. The CDR3 protein is CASSFLGDYGYTF. The CDR3 nucleotides read TGTGCCAGCAGCTTCCTCGGGGACTATGGCTACACCTTC.

The V call is TRBV10-3, the J call TRBJ2-6; D gene unclear. The V end was cut by 3 bases, the J end by 0 bases, with 21 bases between. Germline loops: CDR1 ENHRY, CDR2 SYGVKD. The CDR3 runs 20 residues. The CDR3 coding sequence is TGTGCCATCAGTGATCAAATAAACAGAAAGTCTACCTCTGGGGCCAACGTCCTGACTTTC. Its protein product is CAISDQINRKSTSGANVLTF.

In its sample, this clone was seen once. The genes are TRBV28 and TRBJ1-2; D remains unclear. Per germline, CDR1 MDHEN and CDR2 SYDVKM. The CDR3 loop spans 12 amino acids. Trimming shortened V by 2 bases and J by 5 bases, and 6 bases separated the two germline ends. The CDR3 reads CASSLDVYGYTF. In DNA form, the CDR3 reads TGTGCCAGCAGTTTAGACGTATATGGCTACACCTTC.

The chain is built from TRBV29-1 and TRBJ2-1, with D possibly TRBD1 on 6 matching bases. The CDR3 extends over 13 amino acids. V was clipped by 4 bases and J by 6 bases, with 13 bases between them. The V gene's germline CDR1 is SQVTM and CDR2 ANQGSEA. The CDR3 sequence is CSVVISQGNEQFF. The CDR3 nucleotides are TGCAGCGTTGTAATCTCACAGGGCAATGAGCAGTTCTTC.

The V call is TRBV30, the J call TRBJ1-2, with D perhaps matching TRBD1 (6 bases). The CDR3 loop spans 13 amino acids. Germline CDR1 is GTSNPN and CDR2 is SVGIG (reference sequence). Trimming left V 2 bases short and J 7 bases short, with 14 bases between. The chain's CDR3 is CAWSFRGLFGYTF. CDR3 coding DNA: TGTGCCTGGAGTTTCCGGGGGCTGTTTGGCTACACCTTC.

The chain is built from TRBV7-9 and TRBJ2-2, with D hard to call. V gave up 1 base and J gave up 0 bases, with 6 bases separating them. Germline assignment: CDR1 SEHNR and CDR2 FQNEAQ (reference sequence). The CDR3 loop spans 15 amino acids. The CDR3 sequence is CASSLDPANTGELFF. CDR3 nucleotides: TGTGCCAGCAGCTTAGATCCAGCGAACACCGGGGAGCTGTTTTTT. Full variable domain (remainder filled in from reference TRBV7-9 and TRBJ2-2): DTGVSQNPRHKITKRGQNVTFRCDPISEHNRLYWYRQTLGQGPEFLTYFQNEAQLEKSRLLSDRFSAERPKGSFSTLEIQRTEQGDSAMYLCASSLDPANTGELFFGEGSRLTVL.

The table lists this clone with a few counts. This sequence joins TRBV7-8 and TRBJ2-1, with 10 bases matching TRBD1. This CDR3 spans 15 amino acids. From germline, CDR1 is SGHVS and CDR2 FQNEAQ. With 3 bases clipped from V and 5 bases from J, the junction kept 4 bases outside the gene matches. CDR3 bases: TGTGCCAGCAGCTTGGACAGGGGGGTGCACAATGAGCAGTTCTTC. Its translation: CASSLDRGVHNEQFF.

The rearrangement uses TRBV20-1 and TRBJ2-3; D unclear. This CDR3 region has 10 residues. Germline V CDR1 and CDR2: DFQATT, SNEGSKA (reference sequence). The CDR3 here is CRTSKDTQYF. The CDR3 DNA reads TGCAGAACCTCCAAAGATACGCAGTATTTT.

The chain is built from TRBV28 and TRBJ2-7; TRBD1 is a possible D gene (5 bases). Germline-derived CDR1 and CDR2 are MDHEN and SYDVKM. Trimming pared 6 bases from V and 7 bases from J, leaving 19 bases between. The CDR3 extends over 14 amino acids. The DNA of the CDR3 is TGTGCCAGCAGGAAACCAGGGTTCTACGAGGAGCAGTACTTC. Amino acid sequence: CASRKPGFYEEQYF.